One and the same sample provided the 5 T cell receptor beta chains below, sequenced in a study of T cell responses to AZD1222 COVID-19 vaccine. Only in-frame clones appear in the TCRdb table, and some are missing; sequencing was by immunoSEQ multiplex PCR. Among about 86,000 clones listed, almost 90% were seen once. Material: peripheral blood, obtained 28 days after the second AZD1222 dose. These receptor sequences come from an adult who received the AZD1222 COVID-19 vaccine.

V usage is TRBV4-3 and J usage is TRBJ2-1; TRBD2 matches at 10 bases. Trimming removed 4 bases from V and 0 bases from J; junction bases left unmatched: 6. The germline V gene encodes CDR1 LGHNA and CDR2 YSLEER. This CDR3 spans 17 amino acids. CDR3 amino acids: CASSLSRTSGSYNEQFF. CDR3 DNA sequence: TGCGCCAGCAGCCTGTCCAGGACTAGCGGCTCCTACAATGAGCAGTTCTTC.

V is TRBV7-9 and J is TRBJ1-2, with 10 bases fitting TRBD1. The CDR3 is 14 amino acids. Germline V gene data show CDR1 as SEHNR and CDR2 as FQNEAQ (reference sequence). Losses at the gene ends were 3 bases for V and 8 bases for J; bases not matched to a gene: 6. CDR3 nucleotide sequence: TGTGCCAGCAGCTTGAGACAGGGGGCGGAAGGCTACACCTTC. It is translated as CASSLRQGAEGYTF.

The chain couples TRBV29-1 to TRBJ1-1; D unresolved. Trimming left V 6 bases short and J 0 bases short, with 11 bases between. Germline lookup yields CDR1 SQVTM and CDR2 ANQGSEA. The CDR3 loop spans 13 amino acids. This CDR3 is CSVPSLMNTEAFF. The CDR3 DNA sequence: TGCAGCGTACCCAGTCTTATGAACACTGAAGCTTTCTTT.

The CDR3 DNA reads as TGTGCCTGGAGTGTACGGAGCGGGATTATCTCCTACAATGAGCAGTTCTTC. It specifies CAWSVRSGIISYNEQFF. The chain employs TRBV30 and TRBJ2-1, with 7 bases aligning to TRBD2. The CDR3 loop spans 17 amino acids. The J segment lost 0 bases and the V segment lost 0 bases, leaving 8 bases of the junction unmatched. CDR1 is GTSNPN and CDR2 is SVGIG in the germline V gene (reference sequence). Supplemented by reference TRBV30 and TRBJ2-1, the full variable domain reads SQTIHQWPATLVQPVGSPLSLECTVEGTSNPNLYWYRQAAGRGLQLLFYSVGIGQISSEVPQNLSASRPQDRQFILSSKKLLLSDSGFYLCAWSVRSGIISYNEQFFGPGTRLTVL.

The chain recombines TRBV10-1 with TRBJ2-1, with D tentatively TRBD2 (6 bases). Trimming removed 5 bases at V and 9 bases at J, with 14 bases between. This CDR3 is built from 13 residues. Germline CDR1 WNHNN, CDR2 SYGVQD (reference sequence). DNA of the CDR3: TGCGCCAGCAGTACTCGACTAGTGACTGAGCAGTTCTTC. Translating it yields CASSTRLVTEQFF.